These T cell receptor beta chains were read from a single sample in a study of cytomegalovirus exposure and HLA in healthy donors. The assay was immunoSEQ multiplex PCR, and TCRdb's table has in-frame clones only and misses some. The sample lists some 200,000 clones; over 65% were seen once. The sequenced material came from PBMCs. Receptor source: a woman between 25 and 40 years old in good health and CMV-seronegative. The CDR3 runs from the conserved cysteine through the conserved F or W. D genes are given only for firm matches. Size is omitted from some rows. Given values are once, few, many or a class for expanded clones.

j_gene | abundance | d_gene | v_gene | CDR3nt | CDR3aa
TRBJ2-1 | - | - | TRBV9 | TGTGCCAGCAGCGTAGCGGACAACAATGAGCAGTTCTTC | CASSVADNNEQFF
TRBJ2-7 | - | TRBD1 | TRBV5-6 | TGTGCCAGCAGCCCCGGGACAGGAGTCGCCTACGAGCAGTACTTC | CASSPGTGVAYEQYF
TRBJ1-2 | - | - | TRBV6-5 | TGTGCCAGCAGTTACTCCCCAGGGCTCGGTGGCTACACCTTC | CASSYSPGLGGYTF
TRBJ2-1 | - | TRBD2 | TRBV9 | TGTGCCAGCAGCAGAAGACTAGCGGGAACCAATGAGCAGTTCTTC | CASSRRLAGTNEQFF
TRBJ2-3 | - | TRBD1 | TRBV10-1 | TGCGCCAGCAGTGAGATTCGGACAGGGAGGACAGATACGCAGTATTTT | CASSEIRTGRTDTQYF
TRBJ1-1 | - | - | TRBV5-1 | TGCGCCAGCAGGCCGAGGGAAGCGAACACTGAAGCTTTCTTT | CASRPREANTEAFF
TRBJ2-2 | - | - | TRBV9 | TGTGCCAGCAGCGTAGGGTCGGGGACGAACACCGGGGAGCTGTTTTTT | CASSVGSGTNTGELFF
TRBJ2-7 | - | TRBD2 | TRBV2 | TGTGCCAGCACCGGGACTAGACCCTACGAGCAGTACTTC | CASTGTRPYEQYF
TRBJ1-2 | - | - | TRBV18 | TGTGCCAGCTCACCAGGGGATGGTTGGGGGACTTCGGATGGCTACACCTTC | CASSPGDGWGTSDGYTF
TRBJ2-7 | - | TRBD1 | TRBV7-6 | TGTGCCAGCAGCTCTACAGGGGTCGGCGAGCAGTACTTC | CASSSTGVGEQYF
TRBJ2-6 | - | - | TRBV11-2 | TGTGCCAGCAGCATCTCCCCGGGAGGGGCCAACGTCCTGACTTTC | CASSISPGGANVLTF
TRBJ1-2 | once | - | TRBV7-9 | TGTGCCAGCAGCTTCTTTGGGGGCGACTATGGCTACACCTTC | CASSFFGGDYGYTF
TRBJ2-7 | - | TRBD1 | TRBV5-5 | TGTGCCAGCAGCTTCTCCCAGGGGGCCTACGAGCAGTACTTC | CASSFSQGAYEQYF
TRBJ2-4 | - | TRBD1 | TRBV7-8 | TGTGCCAGCAGCGGGCGACAGGGAGCCAAAAACATTCAGTACTTC | CASSGRQGAKNIQYF
TRBJ2-4 | - | - | TRBV5-5 | TGTGCCAGCAGCTTGCCAGGGATGGGTCAGTACTTC | CASSLPGMGQYF
TRBJ1-5 | - | TRBD1 | TRBV7-2 | TGTGCCAGCAGCCCCGGGGGACAGTACAATCAGCCCCAGCATTTT | CASSPGGQYNQPQHF
TRBJ1-1 | - | - | TRBV6-6 | TGTGCCAGCAGTGTCCAACAGACCACTGAAGCTTTCTTT | CASSVQQTTEAFF
TRBJ1-1 | - | - | TRBV4-2 | TGTGCCAGCAGCCAAGAATTCGCCAGGGGTTGGGCCACTGAAGCTTTCTTT | CASSQEFARGWATEAFF
TRBJ2-4 | few | TRBD2 | TRBV6-1 | TGTGCCAGCAGTGGGGGGGGACTAGCGGGAGTCCTAGCCAAAAACATTCAGTACTTC | CASSGGGLAGVLAKNIQYF
TRBJ2-3 | - | TRBD2 | TRBV27 | TGTGCCAGCAGATTTAGGTGGGAACGGGACTATAGCACAGATACGCAGTATTTT | CASRFRWERDYSTDTQYF
TRBJ2-1 | few | TRBD2 | TRBV25-1 | TGTGCCAGCAGTCTCACGACTAGCGGATACTACAATGAGCAGTTCTTC | CASSLTTSGYYNEQFF
TRBJ2-1 | - | - | TRBV6-6 | TGTGCCAGCAGTTCCCTCTTAGGGGTCTCCTACAATGAGCAGTTCTTC | CASSSLLGVSYNEQFF
TRBJ1-5 | - | TRBD1 | TRBV5-8 | TGTGCCAGCAGCCTTACGACAGGGTGGAACAATCAGCCCCAGCATTTT | CASSLTTGWNNQPQHF
TRBJ1-1 | - | TRBD1 | TRBV19 | TGTGCCAGTAGCCTGACAGGGGGTAAGGCTGAAGCTTTCTTT | CASSLTGGKAEAFF
TRBJ2-3 | - | TRBD1 | TRBV19 | TGTGCCAGTAGTAGAAATCCGGGACAGCGCACAGATACGCAGTATTTT | CASSRNPGQRTDTQYF
TRBJ1-3 | few | - | TRBV7-9 | TGTGCCAGCAGCTTAGACACCATCTCCTCCACCACCATATATTTT | CASSLDTISSTTIYF
TRBJ1-2 | - | TRBD1 | TRBV4-2 | TGTGCCAGCAGCAGAGAACAGGGGGCAGACTATGGCTACACCTTC | CASSREQGADYGYTF
TRBJ2-2 | - | TRBD1 | TRBV19 | TGTGCCAGTAACAGGGGTCCGAACACCGGGGAGCTGTTTTTT | CASNRGPNTGELFF
TRBJ2-2 | - | TRBD2 | TRBV11-2 | TGTGCCAGCAGCTCACCCTGGCTAGCGGGAAACACCGGGGAGCTGTTTTTT | CASSSPWLAGNTGELFF
TRBJ1-1 | - | - | TRBV19 | TGTGCCAGTAGTATTGGGACTGACGACACTGAAGCTTTCTTT | CASSIGTDDTEAFF
TRBJ2-1 | - | TRBD2 | TRBV27 | TGTGCCAGCAGTTTATACACCAGGACTAGCGGAATGCTCGGTGAGCAGTTCTTC | CASSLYTRTSGMLGEQFF